This T cell receptor beta chain was sequenced during a study of cytomegalovirus exposure and HLA in healthy donors. Study background: The approximately 120 validation repertoires were produced on the same platform as the 650 to 800 repertoires of the first cohort. This was reported in a later analysis. The study, taken as a whole, reports: In the 130 or so validation repertoires, a later analysis found that first-cohort TCR clusters tended to co-occur. About 180 TCR beta chains were listed as cytomegalovirus-associated. As was reported, the classifier diagnosed cytomegalovirus status with high specificity and sensitivity.

V lost 3 bases, J lost 2 bases, and 9 bases lay in between. Per the germline V gene, CDR1 is SGHTA and CDR2 is FQGTGA. The CDR3 spans 14 residues. Remarks on this clone: Its antigen is as yet unknown.

Some clones are missing from TCRdb's copy, which holds only in-frame ones; the method was immunoSEQ multiplex PCR. Among roughly 120,000 clones, 85% to 90% were seen once, and the ten largest hold around 3.4%. This chain joins TRBV7-3 and TRBJ2-3, with D perhaps TRBD2 (5 bases). The sample comprised PBMCs. The receptor's source is a man aged 25 to 45 in good health and CMV-seronegative. Here the CDR3 reads CASSFGGLTDTQYF. The CDR3 DNA follows: TGTGCCAGCAGCTTCGGCGGACTCACAGATACGCAGTATTTT.